The clone carrying this TCR beta chain was detected a few times. Its matching antigen is unknown. The sample originates from a study of long-term antiretroviral therapy in people with HIV. Findings and limits, study-wide: Clones that had undergone expansion before ART prevailed in the repertoire throughout all time points.

Runs used v3.0 of the immunoSEQ assay and were done at survey level. Assay used: immunoSEQ multiplex PCR; TCRdb lists only in-frame clones, some missing. The sample includes around 36,000 clones, 65% to 80% of them seen just once. The ends lost 0 bases at V and 3 bases at J; junction bases unmatched: 4. This CDR3 has 15 amino acids. Germline CDR1 is MNHNY and CDR2 is SVGAGI (reference sequence). Sequencing used unsorted PBMCs, obtained 3 years after starting antiretroviral therapy. The source of this sequence is a man aged 45 to 65 with HIV. This rearrangement joins TRBV6-6 to TRBJ2-7; 8 bases are shared with TRBD2. The CDR3, as DNA: TGTGCCAGCAGTTACTCCCGGGAGGGGAGCTACGAGCAGTACTTC. It codes for CASSYSREGSYEQYF.